The clone carrying this TCR beta chain was seen at least ten times. Its antigen is unidentified. The authors incorporated unique molecular identifiers into the TCR beta cDNA libraries. Between roughly 1 and 10 million T cells gave rise to around 500,000 cDNA molecules. Each CDR3 protein is one row after TCRdb ran MiXCR on the PCR reads. Here the sample spans fewer than 850,000 distinct CDR3 sequences, just under 30% being singletons. This record belongs to a study of post-analysis software for immune sequencing data. Study-level background: Relapsing-remitting, secondary progressive and progressive-relapsing multiple sclerosis courses were included.

The V gene's germline CDR1 is MGHRA and CDR2 YSYEKL. Unmatched junction bases numbered 11, after V lost 1 base and J lost 5 bases. The CDR3 has 18 amino acids. Regarding the study as a whole: Batch-mates among the samples co-clustered strongly by F measure. Relative to controls, patients with multiple sclerosis showed significantly lower normalized Chao1 diversity. In patients, TRBV5-6, TRBV5-1 and TRBV20-1 belonged to five TRBV segments found more frequently than in controls.

V usage is TRBV4-1 and J usage is TRBJ2-1, with 10 positions matching TRBD2. The specimen was blood. The source of this sequence is a girl aged 5-17 years with multiple sclerosis. CDR3 in amino acids: CASSQVDLGLAGDNEQFF. CDR3 DNA sequence: TGCGCCAGCAGCCAAGTCGACCTCGGCCTAGCGGGGGACAATGAGCAGTTCTTC.